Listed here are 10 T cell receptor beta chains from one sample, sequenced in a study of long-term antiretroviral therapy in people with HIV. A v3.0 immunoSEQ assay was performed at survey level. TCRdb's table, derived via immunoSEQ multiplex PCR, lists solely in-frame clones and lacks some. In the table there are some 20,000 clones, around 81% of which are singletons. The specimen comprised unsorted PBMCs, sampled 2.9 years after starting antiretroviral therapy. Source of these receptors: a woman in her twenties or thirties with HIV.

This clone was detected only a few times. The CDR3 region has the DNA TGTGCCAGTAGCGACAGGGCTGGGGCACGGCAGCCCCAGCATTTT. It is translated as CASSDRAGARQPQHF. The chain joins TRBV19 to TRBJ1-5; TRBD1 aligns across 7 bases. The CDR3 loop spans 15 amino acids. The V gene's germline CDR1 is LNHDA and CDR2 SQIVND (reference sequence). The V segment lost 6 bases and the J segment 7 bases; nucleotides outside the gene matches: 12.

The CDR3 nucleotides read TGTGCCAGCACCCCCCGGGACACCGAGAACACTGAAGCTTTCTTT. Translating it yields CASTPRDTENTEAFF. This chain uses TRBV7-9 with TRBJ1-1; TRBD1 might be the D (6 bases). Trimming cost V 7 bases and J 1 base, with 16 bases left between them. CDR1 and CDR2 from the germline V gene are SEHNR and FQNEAQ (reference sequence). The CDR3 is made up of 15 amino acids.

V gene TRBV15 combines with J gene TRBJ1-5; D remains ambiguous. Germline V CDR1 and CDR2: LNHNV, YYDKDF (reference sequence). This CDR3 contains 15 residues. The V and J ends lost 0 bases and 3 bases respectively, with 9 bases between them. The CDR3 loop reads CATSRDRGFNQPQHF. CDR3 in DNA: TGTGCCACCAGCAGAGACAGAGGTTTCAATCAGCCCCAGCATTTT.

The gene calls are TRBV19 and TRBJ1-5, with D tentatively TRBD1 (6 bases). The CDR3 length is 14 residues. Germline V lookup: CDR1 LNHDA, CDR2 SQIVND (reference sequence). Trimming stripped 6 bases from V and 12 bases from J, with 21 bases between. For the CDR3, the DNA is TGTGCCAGTAGCGAAACACGAAAGGGGACATACCAGCATTTT. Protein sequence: CASSETRKGTYQHF.

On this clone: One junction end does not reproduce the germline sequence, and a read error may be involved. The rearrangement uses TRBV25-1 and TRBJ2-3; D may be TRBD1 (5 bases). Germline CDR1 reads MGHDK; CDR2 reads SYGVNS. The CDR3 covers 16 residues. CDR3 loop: CASSEYIPGGASSNFF. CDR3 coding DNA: TGTGCCAGCAGTGAATATATTCCGGGTGGGGCCAGTAGCAATTTCTTT.

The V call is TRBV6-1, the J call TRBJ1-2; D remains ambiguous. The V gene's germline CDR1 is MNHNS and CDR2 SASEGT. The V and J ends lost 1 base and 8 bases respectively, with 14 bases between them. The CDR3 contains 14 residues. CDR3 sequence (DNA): TGTGCCAGCAGTGAAGGCGGTTATGTGGGGGGCTACACCTTC. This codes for CASSEGGYVGGYTF.

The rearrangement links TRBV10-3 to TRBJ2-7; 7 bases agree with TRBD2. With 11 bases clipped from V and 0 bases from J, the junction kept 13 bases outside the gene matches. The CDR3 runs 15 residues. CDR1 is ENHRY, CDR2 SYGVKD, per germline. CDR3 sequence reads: CAASGRASGSYEQYF. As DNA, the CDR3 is TGTGCCGCCTCAGGCCGGGCTAGCGGCTCCTACGAGCAGTACTTC.

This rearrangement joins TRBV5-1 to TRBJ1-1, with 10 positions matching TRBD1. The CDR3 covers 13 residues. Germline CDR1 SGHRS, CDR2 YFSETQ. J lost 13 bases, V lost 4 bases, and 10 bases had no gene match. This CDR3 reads CASSPGTGELVFF. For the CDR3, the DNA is TGCGCCAGCAGCCCAGGGACAGGGGAACTTGTTTTCTTT.

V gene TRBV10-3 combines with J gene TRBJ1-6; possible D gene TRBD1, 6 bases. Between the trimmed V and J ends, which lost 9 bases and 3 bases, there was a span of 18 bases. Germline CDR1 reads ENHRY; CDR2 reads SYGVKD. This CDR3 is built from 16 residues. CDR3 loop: CAIQEGHGLYNSPLHF. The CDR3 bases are TGTGCCATACAGGAGGGACACGGCCTCTATAATTCACCCCTCCACTTT.

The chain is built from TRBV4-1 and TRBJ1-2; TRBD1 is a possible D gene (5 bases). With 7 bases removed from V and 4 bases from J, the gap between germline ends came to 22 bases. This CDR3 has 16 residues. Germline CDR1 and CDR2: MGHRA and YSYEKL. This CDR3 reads CASTPGPSRGVYGYTF. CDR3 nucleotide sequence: TGCGCCAGCACCCCGGGTCCGAGTAGGGGTGTCTATGGCTACACCTTC.